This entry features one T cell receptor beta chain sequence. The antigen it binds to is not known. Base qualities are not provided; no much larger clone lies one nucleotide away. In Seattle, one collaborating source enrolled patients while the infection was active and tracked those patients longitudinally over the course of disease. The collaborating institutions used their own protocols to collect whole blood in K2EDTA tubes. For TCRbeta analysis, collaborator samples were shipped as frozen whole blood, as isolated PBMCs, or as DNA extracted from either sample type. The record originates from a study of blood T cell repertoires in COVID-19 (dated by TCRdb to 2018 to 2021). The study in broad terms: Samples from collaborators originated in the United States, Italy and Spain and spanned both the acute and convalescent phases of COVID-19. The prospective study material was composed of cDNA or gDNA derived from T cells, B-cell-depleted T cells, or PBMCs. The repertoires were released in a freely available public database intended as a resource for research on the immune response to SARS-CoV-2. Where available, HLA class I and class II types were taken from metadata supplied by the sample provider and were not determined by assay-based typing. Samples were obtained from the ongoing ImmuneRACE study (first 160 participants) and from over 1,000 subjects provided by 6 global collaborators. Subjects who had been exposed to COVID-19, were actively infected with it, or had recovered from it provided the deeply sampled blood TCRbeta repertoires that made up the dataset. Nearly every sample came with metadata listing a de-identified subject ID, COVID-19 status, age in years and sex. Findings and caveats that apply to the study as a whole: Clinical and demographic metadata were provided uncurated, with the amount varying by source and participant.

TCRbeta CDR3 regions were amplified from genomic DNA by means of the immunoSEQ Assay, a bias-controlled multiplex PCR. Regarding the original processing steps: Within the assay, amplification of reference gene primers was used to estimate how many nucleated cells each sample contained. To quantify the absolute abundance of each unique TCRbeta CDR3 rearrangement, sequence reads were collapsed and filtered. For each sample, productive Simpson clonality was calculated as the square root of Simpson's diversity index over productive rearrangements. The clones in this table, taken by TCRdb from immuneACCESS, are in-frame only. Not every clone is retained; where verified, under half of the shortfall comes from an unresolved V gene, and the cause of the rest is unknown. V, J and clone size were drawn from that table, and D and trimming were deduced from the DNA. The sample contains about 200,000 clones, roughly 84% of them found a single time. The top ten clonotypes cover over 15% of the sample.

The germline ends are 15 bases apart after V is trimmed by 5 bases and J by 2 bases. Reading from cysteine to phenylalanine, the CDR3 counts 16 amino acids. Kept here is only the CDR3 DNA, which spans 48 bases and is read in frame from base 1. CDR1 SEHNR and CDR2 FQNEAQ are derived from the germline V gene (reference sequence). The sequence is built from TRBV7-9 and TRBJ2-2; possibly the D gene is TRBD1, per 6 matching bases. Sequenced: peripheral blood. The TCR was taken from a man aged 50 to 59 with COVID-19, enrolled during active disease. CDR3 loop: CASSPPQGINTGELFF. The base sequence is TGTGCCAGCAGCCCTCCTCAGGGGATCAACACCGGGGAGCTGTTTTTT.